This TCR beta chain is drawn from a study of CD8 T cells in Susac syndrome. About 0.5 to 1 ug RNA was reverse transcribed with random hexamers. By means of immunoSEQ multiplex PCR, TCR beta CDR3 spanning 54 Vbeta and 13 Jbeta underwent amplification. MiXCR, run by TCRdb on the immunoSEQ multiplex PCR reads, gives a single entry per CDR3 protein. The sample consists of about 200,000 distinct CDR3 sequences, about 95% of them appearing once. V trimming: 5 bases; J trimming: 3 bases; junction bases outside the gene matches: 2. The CDR3 runs to 13 residues. Germline values: CDR1 DFQATT, CDR2 SNEGSKA (reference sequence).

This rearrangement joins TRBV20-1 to TRBJ1-2; 11 nucleotides align to TRBD1. The receptor was derived from a human donor in good health. The specimen sequenced was CD4+ T cells from PBMCs. The CDR3 loop reads CSAGQGADYGYTF. Here the CDR3 DNA reads TGCAGTGCTGGACAGGGGGCGGACTATGGCTACACCTTC.